This T cell receptor (beta chain) emerged from a study of cytomegalovirus exposure and HLA in healthy donors. A multiplex PCR was run with 60 Vbeta primers and 13 Jbeta primers. Assay: immunoSEQ multiplex PCR; the TCRdb copy retains only in-frame clones and omits some. The sample comprises around 94,000 clones, roughly 83% of which are singletons, and 2.1% rests with the top ten. CDR3 length: 14 residues. V lost 4 bases, J lost 7 bases, and 8 bases stayed unmatched. The germline CDR1 and CDR2 sequences are SGHDT and YYEEEE. Worth noting for this clone: Antigen unknown.

Findings and caveats of the study: In a later analysis, CMV-associated beta chains were mostly HLA-associated, it appeared.

The TCR comes from a man between 18 and 35 years old in good health and CMV-seronegative. Sequencing was carried out using PBMCs. The chain couples TRBV5-6 to TRBJ1-5; TRBD1 matches 7 bases. This chain's CDR3 is CASSRGQVDQPQHF. In DNA form, the CDR3 reads TGTGCCAGCAGCAGAGGACAGGTCGACCAGCCCCAGCATTTT.